This TCR beta chain was obtained from a study of T cells in Graves' hyperthyroidism and ophthalmopathy (dated by TCRdb to about 2019). Describing the broader study: Peripheral blood samples were taken at initial diagnosis, before any treatment was given. To identify TCR V-J signatures that set the groups apart, the researchers used a discovery cohort of 100 patients, made up of around 42 with Graves' ophthalmopathy and some 58 with stable Graves' hyperthyroidism. Prospective prediction of ophthalmopathy was tested in an independent validation cohort of approximately 19 hyperthyroidism patients and around 16 patients who later progressed to ophthalmopathy. For training and testing, the 100 or so patients in the discovery cohort were randomly divided in a 7:3 ratio. In addition, the study compared T-cell repertoires in thyroid tissue and in blood from about 6 Graves' hyperthyroidism patients. After sampling, hyperthyroidism patients received methimazole starting at 30 mg daily, and ophthalmopathy patients received high-dose intravenous methylprednisolone. According to the paper, TCR Vbeta CDR3 sequencing was carried out on 135 peripheral blood samples, which came from 40 to 45 ophthalmopathy, 80 or so hyperthyroidism and around 17 progressor patients.

TCR beta CDR3 regions were amplified from RNA transcripts. For the first round of RT-PCR on the TCR CDR3, the HTBI primer set was used together with the Qiagen OneStep RT-PCR kit. The libraries were constructed in a second round of multiplex PCR and then size-selected and purified. Libraries were sequenced paired-end with 100 bp reads on an Illumina HiSeq2000. The published analysis was carried out like this. Raw data were processed with SOAPnuke, discarding reads with adapters, uncalled bases, mean Phred below 15, or no exact constant-primer or identifier match. High-quality paired reads were merged using COPE v1.2.5, and each unique nucleotide sequence was defined as a clonotype. Clonotypes were aligned to IMGT TRBV, TRBD and TRBJ reference segments using MiTCR v1.1. Analysis was restricted to V-J combinations with a frequency above 0.0001, which covered over 98% of repertoires. A TCS score was defined as the ratio between F50 (clonal expansion) and ExV (chaos), using BLOSUM62-based TCRdist between CDR3 peptides within each V-J. Welch's t-statistics and random forest reduced just over 500 V-J features to 13, which were used in a naive Bayes classifier (R e1071). The raw public reads went through TCRdb reprocessing: fastp at Q25, MiXCR clone calling, in-frame beta chains kept. Entries that share a CDR3 protein sequence are merged under the most common genes and DNA. The V and J calls were determined by TCRdb, not by the authors. The sample table records 390,000 or so distinct CDR3 sequences; over 12% of these occur just once. In total, the top ten clones hold approximately 13% of the sample.

Measured from the cysteine to the phenylalanine, the CDR3 is 14 residues long. Only the CDR3 region is kept as DNA, spanning 42 bases read in frame from base 1. V is cut by 3 bases and J by 0 bases, and the space between the germline ends is 6 bases. Broader findings and caveats from the paper: Sample size was not statistically predetermined, and blinding of investigators to group allocation was not performed. During validation, the model predicted progression to ophthalmopathy a median of around 6 months ahead of onset, with approximately 71% sensitivity and almost 75% specificity. In cross-validation, a model built on a 13 V-J signature told ophthalmopathy apart from stable hyperthyroidism with about 90% sensitivity and roughly 81% specificity, and in testing the same model reached 80%/75%. Most expanded thyroid clonotypes (frequency above 0.001) were also found in blood, which suggests that blood repertoires may mirror thyroid immune responses.

This clonotype was recorded a few times. Its recognized antigen is unknown. Per-base quality was not reported, and no clone a single base away is much larger than it. Moderately to severely active disease, a Clinical Activity Score of at least 3, a NOSPECS grade of at least 4, and a duration under 3 months were present in ophthalmopathy patients. The study excluded patients with uncontrolled infections, other autoimmune diseases, pregnancy or lactation. Diagnoses were based on clinical symptoms, serum thyroxine and TRAb, thyroid ultrasound and orbital computed tomography. PBMCs were isolated from about 9.1 ml of fresh peripheral blood by Ficoll-Paque density gradient centrifugation. Trizol reagent was used to extract total RNA, and RNA quality was then checked on an Agilent 2100 Bioanalyzer.

This receptor chain uses TRBV12-3 or TRBV12-4 and TRBJ1-3; no D gene call is confident. The sample was blood. The sequence was obtained from a man between 18 and 29 years old with Graves' ophthalmopathy. The CDR3 loop reads CASSFSHSGNTIYF. The DNA reads as follows: TGTGCCAGCAGTTTCAGCCACTCTGGAAACACCATATATTTT.